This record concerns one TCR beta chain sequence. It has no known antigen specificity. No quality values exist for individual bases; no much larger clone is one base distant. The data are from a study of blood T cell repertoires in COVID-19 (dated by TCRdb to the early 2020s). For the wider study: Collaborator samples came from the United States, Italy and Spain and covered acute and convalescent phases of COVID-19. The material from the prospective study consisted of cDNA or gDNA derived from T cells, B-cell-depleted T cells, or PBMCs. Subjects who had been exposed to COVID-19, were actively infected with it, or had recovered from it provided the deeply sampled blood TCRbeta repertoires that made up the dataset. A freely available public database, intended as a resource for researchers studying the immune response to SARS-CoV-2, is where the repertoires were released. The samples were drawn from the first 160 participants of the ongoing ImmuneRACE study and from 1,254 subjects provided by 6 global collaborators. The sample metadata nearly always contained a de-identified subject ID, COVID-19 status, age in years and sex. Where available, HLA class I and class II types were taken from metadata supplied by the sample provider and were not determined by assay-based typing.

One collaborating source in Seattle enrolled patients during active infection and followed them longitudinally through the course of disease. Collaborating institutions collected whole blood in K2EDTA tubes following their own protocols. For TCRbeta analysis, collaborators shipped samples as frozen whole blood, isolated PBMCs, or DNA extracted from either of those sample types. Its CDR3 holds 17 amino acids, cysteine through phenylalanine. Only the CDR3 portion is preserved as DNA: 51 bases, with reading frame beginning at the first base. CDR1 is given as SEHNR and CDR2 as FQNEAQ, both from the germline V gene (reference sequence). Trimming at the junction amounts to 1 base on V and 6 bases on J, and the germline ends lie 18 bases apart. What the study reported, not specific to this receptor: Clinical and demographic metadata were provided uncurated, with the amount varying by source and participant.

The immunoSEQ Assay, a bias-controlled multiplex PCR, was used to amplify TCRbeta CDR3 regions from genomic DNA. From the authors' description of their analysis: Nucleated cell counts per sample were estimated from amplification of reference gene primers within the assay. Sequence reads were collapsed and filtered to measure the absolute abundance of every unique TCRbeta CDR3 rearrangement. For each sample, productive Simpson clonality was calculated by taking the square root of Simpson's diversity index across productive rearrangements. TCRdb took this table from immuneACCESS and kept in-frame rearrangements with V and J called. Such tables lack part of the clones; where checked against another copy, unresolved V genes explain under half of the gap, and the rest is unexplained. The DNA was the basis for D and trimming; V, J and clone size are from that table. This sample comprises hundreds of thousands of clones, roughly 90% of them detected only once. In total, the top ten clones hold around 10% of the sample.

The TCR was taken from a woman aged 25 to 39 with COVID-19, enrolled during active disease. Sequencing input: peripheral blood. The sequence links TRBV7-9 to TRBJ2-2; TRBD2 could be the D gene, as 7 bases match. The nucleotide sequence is TGTGCCAGCAGCTTAGTGCTGACGGGGGGCGTGGCCGGGGAGCTGTTTTTT. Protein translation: CASSLVLTGGVAGELFF. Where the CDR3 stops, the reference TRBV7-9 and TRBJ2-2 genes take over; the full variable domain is DTGVSQNPRHKITKRGQNVTFRCDPISEHNRLYWYRQTLGQGPEFLTYFQNEAQLEKSRLLSDRFSAERPKGSFSTLEIQRTEQGDSAMYLCASSLVLTGGVAGELFFGEGSRLTVL.